These 15 T cell receptor beta chains were sequenced from one sample in a study of cytomegalovirus exposure and HLA in healthy donors (dated by TCRdb to about 2017). Library preparation used the immunoSEQ multiplex PCR assay. The multiplex PCR relied on a mix of 60 forward primers for TCR Vbeta segments and 13 reverse primers for TCR Jbeta segments. TCRdb re-hosts the immuneACCESS table, in-frame sequences only. Its copies lack some clones; in the studies checked, an unresolved V gene accounts for under half of them, and the cause for the rest is not known. The sample table contains approximately 150,000 clones; only one count was recorded for approximately 80% of them. The biggest ten clones account for around 14% of the sample. Source material: PBMCs. The receptors stem from a woman aged 35 to 49 in good health and CMV-seronegative.

The J gene is TRBJ2-7, the V gene TRBV5-1; D gene ambiguous. This CDR3 contains 13 residues. The germline gives CDR1 SGHRS, CDR2 YFSETQ. Deletions cut 4 bases from V and 6 bases from J, with 14 bases between. The DNA for the CDR3 is TGCGCCAGCAGCCGCCGTGGGCAAATCGAGCAGTACTTC. Translation: CASSRRGQIEQYF.

The rearrangement uses TRBV5-1 and TRBJ2-7, with 9 positions matching TRBD1. V gave up 5 bases and J gave up 3 bases; unmatched junction bases: 6. Germline loops: CDR1 SGHRS, CDR2 YFSETQ. CDR3 length equals 14 residues. Here the CDR3 reads CASRGDRALYEQYF. CDR3 DNA sequence: TGCGCCAGCAGGGGGGACAGGGCTCTCTACGAGCAGTACTTC.

This rearrangement joins TRBV5-1 to TRBJ2-2; a weak D match, TRBD2 (6 bases). Germline CDR1 is SGHRS and CDR2 is YFSETQ. Trimming left V 4 bases short and J 1 base short, with 14 bases between. The CDR3 runs 16 residues. DNA of the CDR3: TGCGCCAGCAGCCAAGGGGCCGGGGGGAACACCGGGGAGCTGTTTTTT. Translated, it gives CASSQGAGGNTGELFF.

The chain employs TRBV28 and TRBJ1-5; D not resolved. CDR1 and CDR2 (germline): MDHEN, SYDVKM. The CDR3 totals 12 residues. Trimming removed 8 bases from V and 9 bases from J, with 14 bases in between. The chain's CDR3 is CASRRGWLPQHF. The CDR3 nucleotides read TGTGCCAGCCGGAGAGGGTGGCTGCCCCAGCATTTT.

A few counts support this clone. The chain combines TRBV19 with TRBJ1-5; a possible D gene is TRBD1 (5 bases). Germline V gene lookup returns CDR1 LNHDA and CDR2 SQIVND (reference sequence). Trimming shortened V by 0 bases and J by 7 bases, and 19 bases separated the two germline ends. This CDR3 is 17 amino acids long. The CDR3 sequence: CASSIDPTGPGEQPQHF. CDR3 coding DNA: TGTGCCAGTAGTATAGACCCGACCGGTCCGGGGGAGCAGCCCCAGCATTTT.

The chain recombines TRBV27 with TRBJ1-2; the match to TRBD1 covers 8 bases. With 4 bases clipped from V and 7 bases from J, the junction kept 8 bases outside the gene matches. Germline-derived CDR1 and CDR2 are MNHEY and SMNVEV (reference sequence). The CDR3 loop spans 14 amino acids. The CDR3 sequence is CASSSIRTGSGYTF. The CDR3 nucleotides read TGTGCCAGCAGTTCTATCCGGACAGGGTCTGGCTACACCTTC.

V and J are TRBV29-1 and TRBJ2-3; a weak D match, TRBD2 (6 bases). V was clipped by 4 bases and J by 8 bases, with 10 bases between them. Per the germline V gene, CDR1 is SQVTM and CDR2 is ANQGSEA. The CDR3 totals 11 residues. The CDR3 loop reads CSVVGEVTQYF. The DNA for the CDR3 is TGCAGCGTTGTAGGGGAGGTTACGCAGTATTTT.

This chain connects TRBV9 to TRBJ1-1, with D unclear. The CDR3 sequence is 12 residues long. The V end was cut by 0 bases, the J end by 4 bases, with 4 bases between. Germline V CDR1 and CDR2: SGDLS, YYNGEE. The CDR3 is CASSVGGTEAFF. The CDR3 DNA reads as TGTGCCAGCAGCGTAGGAGGCACTGAAGCTTTCTTT.

J is TRBJ2-7 and V is TRBV28; 7 nucleotides line up with TRBD1. The germline V gene has CDR1 MDHEN and CDR2 SYDVKM. The trim removed 4 bases at V and 9 bases at J, leaving 15 bases unmatched. The CDR3 extends over 15 amino acids. The CDR3 protein is CASSWGQIHYGGQYF. The DNA of the CDR3 is TGTGCCAGCAGTTGGGGACAGATACACTACGGAGGGCAGTACTTC.

Remarks on this clone: A junction end diverges from the germline sequence, so it may reflect a read error. The chain links TRBV4-3 to TRBJ2-6; maybe TRBD1 (5 bases). This CDR3 is 20 amino acids long. CDR1 is LGHNA, CDR2 YSLEER, per germline. CDR3 nucleotides: TGCGCCAGCAGCCAGGGATCTCAGGAACAGGCCTTCTCTGGGGCCAACGGCCTGACTTTC. Protein sequence: CASSQGSQEQAFSGANGLTF.

V usage is TRBV7-2 and J usage is TRBJ1-1; 9 nucleotides agree with TRBD1. This CDR3 is 14 amino acids long. The J segment lost 9 bases and the V segment lost 5 bases, leaving 10 bases of the junction unmatched. From germline, CDR1 is SGHTA and CDR2 FQGNSA. Written as DNA, the CDR3 is TGTGCCAGCAGCCCGGACAGGGGACCGGGCCAAGCTTTCTTT. Translation gives CASSPDRGPGQAFF. The full variable domain, with the rest looked up from reference TRBV7-2 and TRBJ1-1, is GAGVSQSPSNKVTEKGKDVELRCDPISGHTALYWYRQSLGQGLEFLIYFQGNSAPDKSGLPSDRFSAERTGGSVSTLTIQRTQQEDSAVYLCASSPDRGPGQAFFGQGTRLTVV.

The chain couples TRBV9 to TRBJ2-2, with 7 bases fitting TRBD2. This CDR3 is 15 amino acids long. With V trimmed by 0 bases and J by 8 bases, 7 bases remained unmatched. Looked up from germline, CDR1 is SGDLS and CDR2 is YYNGEE. CDR3 coding DNA: TGTGCCAGCAGCGTAGCCGCGGGGGTCAGGGGGGAGCTGTTTTTT. It codes for CASSVAAGVRGELFF.

V is TRBV9 and J is TRBJ2-5; D perhaps matches TRBD1 (6 bases). The ends were cut back, 0 bases at V and 5 bases at J, with 14 bases in the middle. The CDR3 has 15 residues. Germline V gene lookup returns CDR1 SGDLS and CDR2 YYNGEE. CDR3 sequence reads: CASSVGQGYGETQYF. In DNA, the CDR3 is TGTGCCAGCAGCGTAGGGCAGGGGTACGGCGAGACCCAGTACTTC. Complete variable domain (other parts from reference TRBV9 and TRBJ2-5): DSGVTQTPKHLITATGQRVTLRCSPRSGDLSVYWYQQSLDQGLQFLIQYYNGEERAKGNILERFSAQQFPDLHSELNLSSLELGDSALYFCASSVGQGYGETQYFGPGTRLLVL.

The V call is TRBV6-5, the J call TRBJ2-1; D ambiguous. V lost 5 bases to trimming and J lost 0 bases, with 11 bases between them. The CDR3 runs 15 residues. Germline V gene sequence: CDR1 MNHEY, CDR2 SVGAGI. CDR3 sequence: CASSPYESSYNEQFF. CDR3 nucleotide sequence: TGTGCCAGCAGTCCTTATGAGAGCTCCTACAATGAGCAGTTCTTC.

This chain joins TRBV6-6 and TRBJ1-1; a weak D match, TRBD1 (5 bases). The CDR3 extends over 13 amino acids. Per germline, CDR1 MNHNY and CDR2 SVGAGI (reference sequence). V was pared by 6 bases and J by 0 bases, with 8 bases between. The CDR3 protein is CASSMTVNTEAFF. The DNA of the CDR3 is TGTGCCAGCAGCATGACAGTGAACACTGAAGCTTTCTTT.